This T cell receptor beta chain was retrieved from a study of vaccination effects on CD4 cells after COVID-19. Across the study: Before any sequencing was done, the ViraFEST assay used viral peptide pools to expand antigen-specific CD4+ T cells.

Isolation of CD4+ T cells took place after about ten days of culture. All study participants received two doses of BNT162b2 or mRNA-1273 vaccine. V shed 5 bases and J 4 bases; nucleotides not matched to a gene: 4. The CDR3 spans 13 residues. CDR1 and CDR2 from the germline V gene are MDHEN and SYDVKM. About this clone itself: Its specificity is not known.

Profiling relied on immunoSEQ multiplex PCR, and the TCRdb table lists in-frame clones only, not all of them. The data hold approximately 57,000 clones, with about 81% observed a single time. Sequences were derived from CD4+ T cells from PBMCs cultured without peptide, sampled after COVID-19 vaccination. The sequence was collected from a human donor who received a COVID-19 vaccine. This chain links TRBV28 with TRBJ2-7; TRBD1 matches at 8 bases. CDR3 amino acids: CASSRGQGYEQYF. CDR3 coding DNA: TGTGCCAGCAGTCGAGGACAGGGTTACGAGCAGTACTTC.